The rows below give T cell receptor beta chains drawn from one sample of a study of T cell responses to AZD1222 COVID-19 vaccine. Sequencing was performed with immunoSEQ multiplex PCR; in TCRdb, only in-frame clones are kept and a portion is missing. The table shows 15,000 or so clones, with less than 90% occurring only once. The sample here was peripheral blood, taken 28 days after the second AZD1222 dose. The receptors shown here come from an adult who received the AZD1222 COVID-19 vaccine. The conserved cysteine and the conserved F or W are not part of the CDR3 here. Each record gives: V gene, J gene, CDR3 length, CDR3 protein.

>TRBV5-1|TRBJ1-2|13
ASSLEGGSGYGYT
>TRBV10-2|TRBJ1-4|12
ASSGFATNEKLF
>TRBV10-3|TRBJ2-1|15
AISEGGSGRAYNEQF
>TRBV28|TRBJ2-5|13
ASSLAPGGTGTQY
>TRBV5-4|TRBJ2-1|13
ASSPSGGPYNEQF
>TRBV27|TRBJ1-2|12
ASSSRGMEYVYT
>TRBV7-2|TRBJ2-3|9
ASSLPGPQY
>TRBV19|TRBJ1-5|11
ASTDRLSQPQH
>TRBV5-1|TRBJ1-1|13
ASSLSPGTNTEAF
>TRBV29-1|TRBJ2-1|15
SVERISTSGVNNEQF
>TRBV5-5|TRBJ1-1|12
ASSSQGVNTEAF
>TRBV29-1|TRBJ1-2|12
SVPGTGGNYGYT
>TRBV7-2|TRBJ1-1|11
ASSQDPNTEAF
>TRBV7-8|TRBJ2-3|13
ASSLQEGITDTQY
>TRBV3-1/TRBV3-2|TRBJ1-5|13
ASSQDGTGPFPQH
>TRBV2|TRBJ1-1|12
ASSSNRGVTEAF